This T cell receptor beta chain was obtained from a study of blood T cell repertoires in COVID-19. Study details: Italy, Spain and the United States were the sources of the convalescent and acute COVID-19 samples.

Original processing methods: Reference gene primer amplification gave nucleated cell count estimates. Profiling relied on immunoSEQ multiplex PCR, and the TCRdb table lists in-frame clones only, not all of them. The V and J calls and clone size were taken over from that table, and D and trimming were inferred from the DNA. The sample records about 150,000 clones, roughly nine tenths being singletons. In germline, CDR1 is LNHDA, CDR2 SQIVND (reference sequence). V was shortened by 7 bases and J by 4 bases, with 14 bases between the two germline ends. CDR3 length: 14 amino acids. The chain recombines TRBV19 with TRBJ1-3; weak D call: TRBD1 (5 bases). The sequenced sample consisted of peripheral blood. This clonotype was sampled from a woman between 65 and 79 years old with acute or convalescent COVID-19. In nucleotides, the CDR3 is TGTGCCAGTAAGACCCCAGGGCTCGGAAACACCATATATTTT. Its translation is CASKTPGLGNTIYF.